Presented here are 23 T cell receptor beta chains from one specimen sequenced in a study of OX40 agonist ivuxolimab in advanced cancers. The table came from immunoSEQ multiplex PCR; TCRdb's copy has only in-frame clones and leaves some out. Here the sample spans approximately 44,000 clones, approximately 84% being singletons. The sample consisted of CD4+ or CD8+ T cells sorted from blood, taken in a trial of the OX40 agonist ivuxolimab. The receptors derive from an adult with an advanced solid tumor such as melanoma, head and neck, liver or kidney cancer.

The chain uses TRBV15 and TRBJ2-7; maybe TRBD2 (6 bases). The CDR3 contains 14 residues. The V gene lost 4 bases and the J gene lost 7 bases, with 17 bases spanning the gap. Germline assignment: CDR1 LNHNV and CDR2 YYDKDF (reference sequence). This chain's CDR3 is CATSTGTPLSEQYF. DNA of the CDR3: TGTGCCACCAGCACCGGGACTCCTTTGTCGGAGCAGTACTTC.

The V call is TRBV19, the J call TRBJ2-2; 9 bases are shared with TRBD1. CDR1 LNHDA and CDR2 SQIVND come from the germline V gene (reference sequence). J gave up 4 bases and V 7 bases, and 7 bases lay outside the gene matches. The CDR3 covers 15 residues. CDR3 sequence (DNA): TGTGCCAGTACCCCACAGGGGGCGCCCACCGGGGAGCTGTTTTTT. Translating gives CASTPQGAPTGELFF.

V gene TRBV19 combines with J gene TRBJ1-1; D is undetermined. The CDR3 contains 13 residues. Germline-derived CDR1 and CDR2 are LNHDA and SQIVND (reference sequence). Trimming pared 7 bases from V and 2 bases from J, leaving 11 bases between. DNA of the CDR3: TGTGCCAGTAAGTTTGGTGGAAACACTGAAGCTTTCTTT. This translates into CASKFGGNTEAFF.

The rearrangement links TRBV19 to TRBJ2-4; 7 bases fit TRBD2. Losses at the gene ends were 3 bases for V and 0 bases for J; bases not matched to a gene: 11. CDR3 size: 18 residues. Germline-derived CDR1 and CDR2 are LNHDA and SQIVND (reference sequence). Written as DNA, the CDR3 is TGTGCCAGTAGTATGGGAGGGTTAGCGGCTATAGCCAAAAACATTCAGTACTTC. Translated: CASSMGGLAAIAKNIQYF.

The rearrangement uses TRBV5-1 and TRBJ1-2; 9 nucleotides match TRBD1. This CDR3 has 15 amino acids. Germline CDR1 and CDR2: SGHRS and YFSETQ. With 7 bases clipped from V and 4 bases from J, the junction kept 11 bases outside the gene matches. The CDR3 DNA is TGCGCCAGCCGTCAAGCACAGGGGGCAAGCTATGGCTACACCTTC. Translation gives CASRQAQGASYGYTF. The complete variable domain, with remaining parts taken from reference TRBV5-1 and TRBJ1-2, reads KAGVTQTPRYLIKTRGQQVTLSCSPISGHRSVSWYQQTPGQGLQFLFEYFSETQRNKGNFPGRFSGRQFSNSRSEMNVSTLELGDSALYLCASRQAQGASYGYTFGSGTRLTVV.

The CDR3 sequence: CASSYRTGSGNTIYF. CDR3 DNA: TGTGCCAGCAGTTACCGAACAGGATCTGGAAACACCATATATTTT. The chain carries TRBV6-6 and TRBJ1-3, with D maybe TRBD1 (5 bases). The germline CDR1 and CDR2 sequences are MNHNY and SVGAGI (reference sequence). Trimming left V 2 bases short and J 1 base short, with 9 bases between. This CDR3 contains 15 residues.

The rearrangement uses TRBV4-3 and TRBJ2-1, with D uncertain. V was trimmed by 4 bases and J by 2 bases, leaving 15 bases between them. This CDR3 has 16 amino acids. Looked up from germline, CDR1 is LGHNA and CDR2 is YSLEER. The CDR3 region has the DNA TGCGCCAGCAGCCTTTTACCAGGCCTCGCCTACAATGAGCAGTTCTTC. It encodes CASSLLPGLAYNEQFF.

The chain joins TRBV7-6 to TRBJ2-7; TRBD1 aligns across 8 bases. CDR3 length: 17 amino acids. J gave up 0 bases and V 7 bases, and 14 bases lay outside the gene matches. Germline values: CDR1 SGHVS, CDR2 FNYEAQ. The CDR3, as DNA: TGTGCCAGCAAAGAAAGAGACCGGGACAGGTACTCCTACGAGCAGTACTTC. This codes for CASKERDRDRYSYEQYF.

The chain recombines TRBV9 with TRBJ2-7, with no clear D. The V end was cut by 0 bases, the J end by 7 bases, with 8 bases between. The CDR3 length is 12 residues. The germline V gene encodes CDR1 SGDLS and CDR2 YYNGEE. CDR3 protein: CASSVGEGEQYF. The CDR3 nucleotides read TGTGCCAGCAGCGTAGGGGAAGGGGAGCAGTACTTC. Complete variable domain (other parts from reference TRBV9 and TRBJ2-7): DSGVTQTPKHLITATGQRVTLRCSPRSGDLSVYWYQQSLDQGLQFLIQYYNGEERAKGNILERFSAQQFPDLHSELNLSSLELGDSALYFCASSVGEGEQYFGPGTRLTVT.

The CDR3 region is CASSAGTGSYEQYF. The CDR3 DNA follows: TGTGCCAGCAGTGCCGGGACCGGATCCTACGAGCAGTACTTC. The chain is built from TRBV28 and TRBJ2-7, with D possibly being TRBD1 or TRBD2 (5 bases each). Germline CDR1 is MDHEN and CDR2 is SYDVKM. The CDR3 totals 14 residues. The V gene lost 5 bases and the J gene lost 1 base, with 12 bases spanning the gap. Full variable domain (missing parts from reference TRBV28 and TRBJ2-7): DVKVTQSSRYLVKRTGEKVFLECVQDMDHENMFWYRQDPGLGLRLIYFSYDVKMKEKGDIPEGYSVSREKKERFSLILESASTNQTSMYLCASSAGTGSYEQYFGPGTRLTVT.

The CDR3 DNA reads TGTGCCAGCAGCTTAGTGTTTCGGGTTCACGAGCAGTACTTC. This gives the protein CASSLVFRVHEQYF. This rearrangement joins TRBV11-2 to TRBJ2-7; D is undetermined. Trimming cost V 1 base and J 5 bases, with 12 bases left between them. This CDR3 has 14 amino acids. Germline V gene sequence: CDR1 SGHAT, CDR2 FQNNGV. The whole variable domain, remainder taken from reference TRBV11-2 and TRBJ2-7, is EAGVAQSPRYKIIEKRQSVAFWCNPISGHATLYWYQQILGQGPKLLIQFQNNGVVDDSQLPKDRFSAERLKGVDSTLKIQPAKLEDSAVYLCASSLVFRVHEQYFGPGTRLTVT.

This chain joins TRBV5-3 and TRBJ2-7, with TRBD1 matching over 8 bases. TRBV5-3 falls under the ORF class, with uncertain function. This CDR3 has 18 amino acids. V dropped 2 bases and J dropped 4; count of bases not matched to a gene: 17. The CDR3 bases are TGTGCCAGAAGCTTTAGGAGGATCTCCGGACAGGGAACTTACGAGCAGTACTTC. It specifies CARSFRRISGQGTYEQYF.

The V call is TRBV9, the J call TRBJ2-3; either TRBD1 or TRBD2 may fit D (6 bases each). V shed 3 bases and J shed 2 bases, with 19 bases lying between them. Germline V gives CDR1 SGDLS, CDR2 YYNGEE. The CDR3 loop spans 17 amino acids. The DNA of the CDR3 is TGTGCCAGCAGCGCCCTCCAGGGGAGGTGGGTCACAGATACGCAGTATTTT. This sequence encodes CASSALQGRWVTDTQYF.

The genes are TRBV6-5 and TRBJ1-5; D not certain. Looked up from germline, CDR1 is MNHEY and CDR2 is SVGAGI. V was cut by 4 bases and J by 0 bases, with 7 bases left in between. The CDR3 covers 14 residues. CDR3 residues: CASSLRDSNQPQHF. The CDR3 nucleotides read TGTGCCAGCAGTTTACGGGATAGCAATCAGCCCCAGCATTTT.

CDR3 nucleotides: TGTGCCACCCGGTGGACGGATAGCAATCAGCCCCAGCATTTT. This translates into CATRWTDSNQPQHF. The chain carries TRBV15 and TRBJ1-5; no firm D call. V lost 8 bases and J 0 bases, leaving 11 bases between the germline ends. The CDR3 consists of 14 residues. Germline CDR1 LNHNV, CDR2 YYDKDF (reference sequence).

The chain employs TRBV15 and TRBJ1-2, with unresolved D. The CDR3 spans 13 residues. The ends were cut back, 0 bases at V and 5 bases at J, with 7 bases in the middle. Germline V gene sequence: CDR1 LNHNV, CDR2 YYDKDF (reference sequence). This CDR3 is CATSRDLGYGYTF. CDR3 DNA sequence: TGTGCCACCAGCAGAGACCTCGGGTATGGCTACACCTTC.

CDR3 protein: CASSQEAETTNYGYTF. CDR3 nucleotide sequence: TGCGCCAGCAGCCAAGAGGCAGAAACAACTAACTATGGCTACACCTTC. This chain connects TRBV4-3 to TRBJ1-2; no clear D. V lost 0 bases to trimming and J lost 0 bases, with 11 bases between them. CDR3 length equals 16 residues. In germline, CDR1 is LGHNA, CDR2 YSLEER.

The sample holds one count of this clone. This sequence joins TRBV5-5 and TRBJ2-1; 11 bases are a match to TRBD1. Germline assignment: CDR1 SGHKS and CDR2 YYEKEE (reference sequence). CDR3 length equals 17 residues. The J segment lost 4 bases and the V segment lost 3 bases, leaving 9 bases of the junction unmatched. CDR3: CASSSDGQGARYNEQFF. The CDR3 nucleotides read TGTGCCAGCAGCTCTGACGGACAGGGGGCGCGGTACAATGAGCAGTTCTTC.

CDR3 amino acids: CASSPGVIGYTF. The CDR3 bases are TGTGCCAGCAGCCCAGGGGTCATTGGCTACACCTTC. The V and J genes are TRBV6-5 and TRBJ1-2; D may be TRBD1 (6 bases). CDR1 is MNHEY, CDR2 SVGAGI, per germline. This CDR3 has 12 amino acids. The V end lost 6 bases, the J end lost 7 bases, and 12 bases lay between the germline ends.

The chain joins TRBV30 to TRBJ1-5; perhaps TRBD1 as D (5 bases). CDR3 length: 15 residues. Looked up from germline, CDR1 is GTSNPN and CDR2 is SVGIG (reference sequence). V lost 2 bases and J lost 2, with 13 bases in between. This CDR3 reads CAWSLGVAGNQPQHF. CDR3 nucleotides: TGTGCCTGGAGTCTAGGGGTCGCCGGCAATCAGCCCCAGCATTTT. Full variable domain (outside the CDR3, taken from reference TRBV30 and TRBJ1-5): SQTIHQWPATLVQPVGSPLSLECTVEGTSNPNLYWYRQAAGRGLQLLFYSVGIGQISSEVPQNLSASRPQDRQFILSSKKLLLSDSGFYLCAWSLGVAGNQPQHFGDGTRLSIL.

This clone turned up a few times. The chain has TRBV30 and TRBJ1-3; 7 bases fit TRBD1. Germline V gene sequence: CDR1 GTSNPN, CDR2 SVGIG (reference sequence). V shed 2 bases and J 0 bases; nucleotides not matched to a gene: 1. The CDR3 loop spans 14 amino acids. The CDR3 DNA is TGTGCCTGGAGTCGGGACAGCTCTGGAAACACCATATATTTT. It codes for CAWSRDSSGNTIYF.

This chain joins TRBV9 and TRBJ1-2; perhaps TRBD1 as D (6 bases). The V end lost 0 bases, the J end lost 0 bases, and 9 bases lay between the germline ends. CDR1 and CDR2 (germline): SGDLS, YYNGEE. The CDR3 length is 15 residues. The CDR3 is CASSVEQGSNYGYTF. The CDR3, as DNA: TGTGCCAGCAGCGTAGAACAGGGATCTAACTATGGCTACACCTTC.

This clone was detected once. The chain recombines TRBV19 with TRBJ2-6; 8 nucleotides line up with TRBD2. Germline V gives CDR1 LNHDA, CDR2 SQIVND (reference sequence). This CDR3 is built from 15 residues. The ends lost 7 bases at V and 3 bases at J; junction bases unmatched: 5. CDR3 loop: CASTRGGFGANVLTF. The CDR3 DNA reads as TGTGCCAGTACCCGGGGGGGTTTTGGGGCCAACGTCCTGACTTTC.